A selection of T cell receptor beta chains follows, all from one sample in a study of blood T cell repertoires in COVID-19. TCRdb's table, derived via immunoSEQ multiplex PCR, lists solely in-frame clones and lacks some. The sample has 100,000 to 150,000 clones, just under 90% seen once; the top ten hold roughly 2.2%. Sequencing input: peripheral blood. The receptor set was obtained from a woman aged 45-60 years with acute or convalescent COVID-19. The CDR3 runs from the conserved cysteine through the conserved F or W.

TRBJ1-5,TRBV19,CASSTGEGGNQPQHF
TRBJ1-5,TRBV30,CAWSRGTGVTKPQHF
TRBJ2-7,TRBV27,CASSPTSSSYEQYF
TRBJ2-5,TRBV28,CASSGAQETQYF
TRBJ1-2,TRBV7-9,CASSPPTTTGFYGYTF
TRBJ1-1,TRBV6-6,CASSGEAFLTEAFF
TRBJ1-2,TRBV19,CASSTYPYGGANYGYTF
TRBJ2-3,TRBV7-9,CASSRKSGTVWDTQYF
TRBJ1-1,TRBV10-3,CAISVQGPIRHEAFF
TRBJ1-2,TRBV11-2,CASSLDGSYGYTF
TRBJ2-1,TRBV7-2,CASSLAPNNEQFF
TRBJ2-1,TRBV9,CASSPFTQGEDNEQFF
TRBJ1-2,TRBV12-3/TRBV12-4,CASSLIGLDGYTF
TRBJ1-1,TRBV24-1,CATSDEKSRGRQGSTEAFF
TRBJ2-7,TRBV18,CASSPANGPPYEQYF
TRBJ2-3,TRBV29-1,CSVDRRSTDTQYF
TRBJ2-1,TRBV19,CASSRREATYNNEQFF
TRBJ2-7,TRBV27,CASSLAGAPYEQYF
TRBJ1-3,TRBV2,CASSEQWGNTIYF
TRBJ2-3,TRBV3-1/TRBV3-2,CASSQDLGGDTDTQYF
TRBJ2-7,TRBV27,CASSLLAASYEQYF
TRBJ2-5,TRBV29-1,CSVATGGGLVYF
TRBJ2-5,TRBV7-2,CASSTQQGVETQYF
TRBJ1-5,TRBV4-2,CASSQETGQGNQPQHF
TRBJ2-1,TRBV7-9,CASTSSGAINEQFF
TRBJ2-3,TRBV24-1,CATSDPLGGGGTDTQYF
TRBJ2-7,TRBV2,CASSLRTDSYEQYF
TRBJ2-7,TRBV25-1,CASRVAGIGEQYF
TRBJ1-5,TRBV6-2/TRBV6-3,CASSDGGSNQPQHF
TRBJ2-5,TRBV5-6,CASSLPGLAGRETQYF
TRBJ1-1,TRBV2,CASSGQQNTEAFF
TRBJ2-5,TRBV24-1,CATSDPGTGGETQYF
TRBJ1-2,TRBV7-8,CASSARGQGVNYGYTF
TRBJ1-6,TRBV7-8,CASSRGEGSPLHF
TRBJ1-3,TRBV10-3,CAISEGDSSGNTIYF
TRBJ1-5,TRBV6-1,CASSDRGHSNQPQHF